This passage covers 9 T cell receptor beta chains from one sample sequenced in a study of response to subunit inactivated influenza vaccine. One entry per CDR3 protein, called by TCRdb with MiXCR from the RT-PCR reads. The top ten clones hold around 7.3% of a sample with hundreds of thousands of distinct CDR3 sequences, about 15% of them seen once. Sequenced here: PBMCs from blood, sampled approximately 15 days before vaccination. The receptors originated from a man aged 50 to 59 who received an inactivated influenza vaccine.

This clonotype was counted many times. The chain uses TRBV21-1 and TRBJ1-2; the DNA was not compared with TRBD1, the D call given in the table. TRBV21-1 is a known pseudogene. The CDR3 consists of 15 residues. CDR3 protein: CASSKAWGAVDGYTF. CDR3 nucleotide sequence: TGTGCCAGCAGCAAAGCGTGGGGGGCGGTGGATGGCTACACCTTC.

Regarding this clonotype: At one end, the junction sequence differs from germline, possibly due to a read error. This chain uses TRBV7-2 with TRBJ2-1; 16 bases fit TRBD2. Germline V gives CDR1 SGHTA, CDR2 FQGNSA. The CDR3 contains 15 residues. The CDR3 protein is CASSKGGTSGGGILF. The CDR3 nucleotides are TGTGCCAGCAGCAAAGGAGGGACTAGCGGGGGGGGCATTCTCTTC.

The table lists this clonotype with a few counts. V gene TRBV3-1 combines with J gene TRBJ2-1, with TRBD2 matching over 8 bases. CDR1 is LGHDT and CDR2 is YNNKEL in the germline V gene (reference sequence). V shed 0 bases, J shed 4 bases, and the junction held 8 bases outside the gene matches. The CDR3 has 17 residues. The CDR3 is CASSQDTWAGGYNEQFF. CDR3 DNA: TGTGCCAGCAGCCAAGACACCTGGGCGGGGGGTTACAATGAGCAGTTCTTC.

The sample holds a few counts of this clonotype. The CDR3 reads CSGRSSVNTEAFF. The CDR3 DNA sequence: TGCAGCGGTAGGTCGTCGGTGAACACTGAAGCTTTCTTT. The rearrangement uses TRBV20-1 and TRBJ1-1; unclear D gene. Germline CDR1 and CDR2: DFQATT and SNEGSKA (reference sequence). This CDR3 is built from 13 residues.

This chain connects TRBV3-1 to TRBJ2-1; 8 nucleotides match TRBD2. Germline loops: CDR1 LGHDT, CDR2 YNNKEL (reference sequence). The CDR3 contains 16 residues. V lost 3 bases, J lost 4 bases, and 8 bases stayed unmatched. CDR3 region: CASSQGFSGKYNEQFF. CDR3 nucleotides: TGTGCCAGCAGCCAGGGTTTTAGCGGGAAATACAATGAGCAGTTCTTC.

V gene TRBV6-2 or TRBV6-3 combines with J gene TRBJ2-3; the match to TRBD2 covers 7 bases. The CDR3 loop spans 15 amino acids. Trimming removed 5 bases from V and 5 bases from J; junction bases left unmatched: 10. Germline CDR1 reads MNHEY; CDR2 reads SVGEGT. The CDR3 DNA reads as TGTGCCAGCAGTCCCCGGCGGGAGAGGGGAGATACGCAGTATTTT. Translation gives CASSPRRERGDTQYF.

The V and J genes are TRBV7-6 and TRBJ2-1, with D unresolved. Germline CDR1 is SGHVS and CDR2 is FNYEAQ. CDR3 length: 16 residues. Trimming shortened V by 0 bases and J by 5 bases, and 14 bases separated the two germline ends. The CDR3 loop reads CASSLALWRNDNEQFF. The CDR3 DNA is TGTGCCAGCAGCTTAGCGCTATGGCGCAACGACAATGAGCAGTTCTTC.

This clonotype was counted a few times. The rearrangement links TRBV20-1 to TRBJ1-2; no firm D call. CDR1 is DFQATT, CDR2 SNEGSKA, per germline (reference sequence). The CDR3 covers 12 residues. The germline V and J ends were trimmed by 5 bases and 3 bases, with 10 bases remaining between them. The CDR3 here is CSASGRDYGYTF. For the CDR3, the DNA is TGCAGTGCTTCCGGACGGGACTATGGCTACACCTTC.

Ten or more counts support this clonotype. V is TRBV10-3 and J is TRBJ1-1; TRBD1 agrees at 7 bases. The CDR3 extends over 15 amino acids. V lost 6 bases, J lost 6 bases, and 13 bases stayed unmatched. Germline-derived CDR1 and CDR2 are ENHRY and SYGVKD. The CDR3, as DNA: TGTGCCATCAGCAGACAGGGTTTGGAAGAGGCTGAAGCTTTCTTT. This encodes CAISRQGLEEAEAFF.